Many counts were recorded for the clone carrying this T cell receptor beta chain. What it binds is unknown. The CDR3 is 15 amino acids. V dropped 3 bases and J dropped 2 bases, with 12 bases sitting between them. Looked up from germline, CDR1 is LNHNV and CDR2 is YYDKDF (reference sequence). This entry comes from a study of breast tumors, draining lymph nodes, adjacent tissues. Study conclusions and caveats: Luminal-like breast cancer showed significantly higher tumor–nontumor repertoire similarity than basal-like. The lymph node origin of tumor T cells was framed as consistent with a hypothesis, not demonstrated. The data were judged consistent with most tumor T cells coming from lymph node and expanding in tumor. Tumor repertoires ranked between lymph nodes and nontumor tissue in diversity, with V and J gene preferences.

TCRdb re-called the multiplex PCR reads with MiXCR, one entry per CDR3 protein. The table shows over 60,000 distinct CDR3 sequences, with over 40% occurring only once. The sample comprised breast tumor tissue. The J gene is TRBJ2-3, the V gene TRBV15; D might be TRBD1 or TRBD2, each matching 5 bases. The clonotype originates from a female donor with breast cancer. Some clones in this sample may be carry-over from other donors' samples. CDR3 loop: CATSRQTGTTDTQYF. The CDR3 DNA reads TGTGCCACCAGCAGGCAGACTGGGACCACAGATACGCAGTATTTT.